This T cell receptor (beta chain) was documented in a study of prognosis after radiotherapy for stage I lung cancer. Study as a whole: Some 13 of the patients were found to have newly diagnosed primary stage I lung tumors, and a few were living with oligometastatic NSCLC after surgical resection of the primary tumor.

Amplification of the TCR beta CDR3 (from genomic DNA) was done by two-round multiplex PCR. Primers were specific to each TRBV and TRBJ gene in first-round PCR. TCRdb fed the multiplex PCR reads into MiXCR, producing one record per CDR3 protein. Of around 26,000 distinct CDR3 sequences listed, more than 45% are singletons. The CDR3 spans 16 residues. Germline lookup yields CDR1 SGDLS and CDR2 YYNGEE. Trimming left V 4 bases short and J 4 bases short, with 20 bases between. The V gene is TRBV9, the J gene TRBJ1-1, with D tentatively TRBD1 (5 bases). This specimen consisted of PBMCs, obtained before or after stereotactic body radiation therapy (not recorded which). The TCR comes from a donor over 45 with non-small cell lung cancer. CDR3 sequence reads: CASSTFGSIGGTEAFF. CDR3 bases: TGTGCCAGCAGCACATTCGGGTCCATCGGGGGCACTGAAGCTTTCTTT. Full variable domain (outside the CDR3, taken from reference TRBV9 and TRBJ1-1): DSGVTQTPKHLITATGQRVTLRCSPRSGDLSVYWYQQSLDQGLQFLIQYYNGEERAKGNILERFSAQQFPDLHSELNLSSLELGDSALYFCASSTFGSIGGTEAFFGQGTRLTVV.